This T cell receptor (beta chain) derives from a study of cytomegalovirus exposure and HLA in healthy donors. J was trimmed by 7 bases and V by 7 bases; bases with no gene match: 9. Germline assignment: CDR1 SGHTA and CDR2 FQGNSA. The CDR3 is 15 residues long. Use of 60 Vbeta and 13 Jbeta primers characterized the PCR. Libraries were prepared by immunoSEQ multiplex PCR; TCRdb keeps only in-frame clonotypes and omits some of them. The sample carries 90,000 to 120,000 clones, over 60% recorded once. The sequencing sample was made of PBMCs. The chain joins TRBV7-2 to TRBJ1-6; TRBD1 aligns across 8 bases. The clonotype was recovered from a female donor in good health and CMV-seropositive. CDR3 DNA: TGTGCCAGCATCCCTCGGACAGGGAGCAATTCACCCCTCCACTTT. Amino acid sequence: CASIPRTGSNSPLHF. Combining the CDR3 with reference TRBV7-2 and TRBJ1-6 gives the whole variable domain GAGVSQSPSNKVTEKGKDVELRCDPISGHTALYWYRQSLGQGLEFLIYFQGNSAPDKSGLPSDRFSAERTGGSVSTLTIQRTQQEDSAVYLCASIPRTGSNSPLHFGNGTRLTVT.